Listed here are 26 T cell receptor beta chains from one sample, sequenced in a study of a mutant IDH1 vaccine in newly diagnosed glioma. Method: immunoSEQ multiplex PCR; TCRdb's copy keeps in-frame clones and lacks some. The sample includes 20,000 to 30,000 clones, about 80% seen only once; the top ten take 3.8%. Their specific antigens are unknown. Time point here: week 47, end of study. Vaccinated patients received 300 ug of mutant IDH1 20-mer peptide per dose, with topical imiquimod. Specimen: PBMCs, collected from a glioma patient whose treatment included an IDH1 peptide vaccine. The receptor set was obtained from a man aged 35-49 years with glioma. Some clones in this sample may be carry-over from other donors' samples.

The chain employs TRBV4-1 and TRBJ1-1; D remains ambiguous. The V gene lost 1 base and the J gene lost 0 bases, with 6 bases spanning the gap. The CDR3 sequence is 14 residues long. Per germline, CDR1 MGHRA and CDR2 YSYEKL. The CDR3 DNA is TGCGCCAGCAGCCAAGGGGCTGTGAACACTGAAGCTTTCTTT. As protein: CASSQGAVNTEAFF.

The DNA for the CDR3 is TGTGCCAGCAGCTTAACAGGGGGGCGTACAGATACGCAGTATTTT. Translated: CASSLTGGRTDTQYF. The chain has TRBV5-8 and TRBJ2-3; 8 positions match TRBD1. V lost 2 bases, J lost 3 bases, and 5 bases stayed unmatched. Germline CDR1 and CDR2: SGHTS and YDEGEE. The CDR3 runs 15 residues.

This clone was seen more than once but under ten times. This chain connects TRBV18 to TRBJ1-2; no reliable D call. V lost 5 bases and J lost 1, with 11 bases in between. The CDR3 is 14 amino acids. CDR1 is KGHSH, CDR2 LQKENI, per germline. The CDR3 DNA is TGTGCCAGCTCAGTAAGTGGCAGTAACTATGGCTACACCTTC. Its protein product is CASSVSGSNYGYTF.

This chain joins TRBV6-1 and TRBJ2-1, with D tentatively TRBD1 (6 bases). V was pared by 10 bases and J by 2 bases, with 12 bases between. The germline V gene has CDR1 MNHNS and CDR2 SASEGT. The CDR3 runs 13 residues. The CDR3 reads CAIKRDTYNEQFF. The CDR3, as DNA: TGTGCCATAAAAAGGGACACCTACAATGAGCAGTTCTTC.

The chain uses TRBV18 and TRBJ1-1; D call uncertain. The length of the CDR3 is 13 residues. The germline CDR1 and CDR2 sequences are KGHSH and LQKENI. The V end was cut by 2 bases, the J end by 4 bases, with 8 bases between. CDR3 protein: CASSPTSLTEAFF. DNA of the CDR3: TGTGCCAGCTCACCAACCAGTCTCACTGAAGCTTTCTTT.

The chain employs TRBV2 and TRBJ1-2; possibly TRBD1 for D (5 bases). V gave up 1 base and J gave up 4 bases, with 7 bases separating them. In germline, CDR1 is SNHLY, CDR2 FYNNEI. The CDR3 sequence is 13 residues long. The CDR3 reads CASSEDGGYGYTF. The CDR3 DNA reads TGTGCCAGCAGTGAAGACGGGGGCTATGGCTACACCTTC.

This chain joins TRBV5-4 and TRBJ2-2; TRBD1 agrees at 7 bases. The germline V gene encodes CDR1 SGHNT and CDR2 YYREEE (reference sequence). Trimming took 4 bases from V and 6 from J; bases not matched to a gene: 6. The length of the CDR3 is 14 residues. The CDR3 loop reads CASSNQTGSGELFF. CDR3 sequence (DNA): TGTGCCAGCAGCAATCAGACAGGGTCCGGGGAGCTGTTTTTT.

This chain connects TRBV7-2 to TRBJ2-3, with D maybe TRBD1 (6 bases). The V end was cut by 2 bases, the J end by 15 bases, with 15 bases between. The CDR3 runs to 12 residues. Germline V CDR1 and CDR2: SGHTA, FQGNSA. CDR3 DNA sequence: TGTGCCAGCAGCTTAATGAGGGACACGATTTATTTT. It specifies CASSLMRDTIYF.

CDR3 protein: CASSQVEGTYGYTF. Written as DNA, the CDR3 is TGTGCCAGCAGCCAAGTAGAAGGGACCTATGGCTACACCTTC. V is TRBV4-2 and J is TRBJ1-2; a weak D match, TRBD1 (5 bases). V lost 1 base and J 4 bases, leaving 10 bases between the germline ends. CDR3 length: 14 amino acids. Per germline, CDR1 LGHNA and CDR2 YNFKEQ.

The V call is TRBV19, the J call TRBJ2-5; 8 bases are a match to TRBD1. Matching the DNA end better, TRBJ2-7 makes the J call doubtful. The CDR3 loop spans 17 amino acids. The germline V gene encodes CDR1 LNHDA and CDR2 SQIVND (reference sequence). The CDR3 DNA is TGTGCCAGTAGTATTCACCCCCGGACAGGGACGACCTACGAGCAGTACTTC. This gives the protein CASSIHPRTGTTYEQYF.

The chain couples TRBV5-4 to TRBJ1-1; D unclear. Deletions cut 4 bases from V and 1 base from J, with 5 bases between. Germline V CDR1 and CDR2: SGHNT, YYREEE (reference sequence). This CDR3 is 12 amino acids long. CDR3 loop: CASSLRNTEAFF. The DNA of the CDR3 is TGTGCCAGCAGCCTCCGGAACACTGAAGCTTTCTTT. Supplemented by reference TRBV5-4 and TRBJ1-1, the full variable domain reads ETGVTQSPTHLIKTRGQQVTLRCSSQSGHNTVSWYQQALGQGPQFIFQYYREEENGRGNFPPRFSGLQFPNYSSELNVNALELDDSALYLCASSLRNTEAFFGQGTRLTVV.

The rearrangement links TRBV6-5 to TRBJ2-2; D gene ambiguous. The germline V gene encodes CDR1 MNHEY and CDR2 SVGAGI. This CDR3 spans 16 amino acids. Between the trimmed V and J ends, which lost 0 bases and 3 bases, there was a span of 11 bases. The CDR3 here is CASSYSWIWDTGELFF. Here the CDR3 DNA reads TGTGCCAGCAGTTACTCCTGGATTTGGGACACCGGGGAGCTGTTTTTT.

The V gene is TRBV5-1, the J gene TRBJ2-2; D gene uncertain. With 4 bases removed from V and 6 bases from J, the gap between germline ends came to 10 bases. Germline V CDR1 and CDR2: SGHRS, YFSETQ. This CDR3 has 13 residues. In nucleotides, the CDR3 is TGCGCCAGCAGCCTGGAAAAGGCCGGGGAGCTGTTTTTT. The encoded protein is CASSLEKAGELFF.

CDR3 protein: CASRRQHSSNQPQHF. The CDR3 DNA follows: TGTGCCAGTAGAAGACAGCACTCTAGCAATCAGCCCCAGCATTTT. V usage is TRBV19 and J usage is TRBJ1-5; D might be TRBD1 (5 bases). This CDR3 contains 15 residues. Germline V gene lookup returns CDR1 LNHDA and CDR2 SQIVND (reference sequence). V was cut by 6 bases and J by 0 bases, with 12 bases left in between. Drawing the rest from reference TRBV19 and TRBJ1-5, the complete variable domain is DGGITQSPKYLFRKEGQNVTLSCEQNLNHDAMYWYRQDPGQGLRLIYYSQIVNDFQKGDIAEGYSVSREKKESFPLTVTSAQKNPTAFYLCASRRQHSSNQPQHFGDGTRLSIL.

V usage is TRBV6-5 and J usage is TRBJ1-6; unclear D gene. This CDR3 region has 12 residues. Germline V lookup: CDR1 MNHEY, CDR2 SVGAGI. V lost 2 bases and J 9 bases, leaving 5 bases between the germline ends. The CDR3 DNA is TGTGCCAGCAGTTACCGGGGTTCACCCCTCCACTTT. Residues: CASSYRGSPLHF.

This clone occurred once. The CDR3 nucleotides read TGCGCCAGCAGCAACCGGGGGCTTAGCACAGATACGCAGTATTTT. This translates into CASSNRGLSTDTQYF. This chain links TRBV5-1 with TRBJ2-3; D possibly matches TRBD1 or TRBD2 (6 bases each). The CDR3 length is 15 residues. Trimming took 4 bases from V and 0 from J, leaving 12 bases between them. Per germline, CDR1 SGHRS and CDR2 YFSETQ.

The chain is built from TRBV7-8 and TRBJ1-1, with D possibly being TRBD1 (6 bases). V was clipped by 1 base and J by 6 bases, with 9 bases between them. CDR3 length: 13 residues. Germline V CDR1 and CDR2: SGHVS, FQNEAQ. The CDR3 DNA sequence: TGTGCCAGCAGCTTAGAATCAGGGGCTGAAGCTTTCTTT. Translated, it gives CASSLESGAEAFF.

The chain carries TRBV10-3 and TRBJ1-2, with D uncertain. V was trimmed by 0 bases and J by 8 bases, leaving 10 bases between them. This CDR3 comprises 13 residues. From germline, CDR1 is ENHRY and CDR2 SYGVKD. The CDR3 spells CAISESAREGYTF. CDR3 DNA sequence: TGTGCCATCAGTGAGTCGGCTCGGGAAGGCTACACCTTC.

J is TRBJ1-3 and V is TRBV9; D perhaps matches TRBD1 (5 bases). CDR3 length: 17 amino acids. The germline V and J ends were trimmed by 0 bases and 0 bases, with 13 bases remaining between them. Germline V gene data show CDR1 as SGDLS and CDR2 as YYNGEE. Here the CDR3 DNA reads TGTGCCAGCAGCGTAGGAGGTGGGGGAAACTCTGGAAACACCATATATTTT. Protein sequence: CASSVGGGGNSGNTIYF.

The V and J genes are TRBV5-7 and TRBJ1-6; D is uncertain. TRBV5-7 is treated as an ORF (open reading frame) with a function not yet certain. Trimming removed 9 bases at V and 4 bases at J, with 17 bases between. The CDR3 is made up of 15 amino acids. CDR3: CATQPQVVYNSPLHF. CDR3 DNA sequence: TGTGCCACCCAGCCCCAGGTCGTGTATAATTCACCCCTCCACTTT.

The chain employs TRBV10-3 and TRBJ1-5, with 10 bases that match TRBD1. This CDR3 has 14 residues. Per the germline V gene, CDR1 is ENHRY and CDR2 is SYGVKD. V gave up 4 bases and J gave up 7 bases; unmatched junction bases: 4. CDR3 sequence: CAISAGQGKQPQHF. The CDR3 DNA is TGTGCCATCAGTGCGGGACAGGGGAAGCAGCCCCAGCATTTT.

The rearrangement joins TRBV27 to TRBJ1-1; D might be TRBD1 (6 bases). In germline, CDR1 is MNHEY, CDR2 SMNVEV (reference sequence). V was shortened by 5 bases and J by 5 bases, with 15 bases between the two germline ends. The CDR3 has 14 amino acids. This chain's CDR3 is CASSPGGAGTEAFF. DNA for the CDR3: TGTGCCAGCAGTCCTGGGGGGGCTGGGACTGAAGCTTTCTTT.

V and J are TRBV7-2 and TRBJ2-1; D is perhaps TRBD2 (6 bases). The CDR3 sequence is 14 residues long. Trimming removed 5 bases at V and 8 bases at J, with 16 bases between. Germline CDR1 and CDR2: SGHTA and FQGNSA. DNA of the CDR3: TGTGCCAGCAGCCGAGGGTCGGGGGTATATGAGCAGTTCTTC. This sequence encodes CASSRGSGVYEQFF.

This chain uses TRBV5-4 with TRBJ1-1; D is perhaps TRBD1 (6 bases). The length of the CDR3 is 14 residues. Trimming left V 4 bases short and J 3 bases short, with 13 bases between. Germline values: CDR1 SGHNT, CDR2 YYREEE (reference sequence). CDR3 bases: TGTGCCAGCAGCACCGGGACACTTTACACTGAAGCTTTCTTT. Translating it yields CASSTGTLYTEAFF.

This clone was seen a handful of times. This chain connects TRBV7-8 to TRBJ2-5; D is undetermined. This CDR3 has 11 amino acids. Germline CDR1 is SGHVS and CDR2 is FQNEAQ. The V and J ends lost 2 bases and 7 bases respectively, with 5 bases between them. The CDR3 loop is CASSLLGTQYF. The CDR3 DNA sequence: TGTGCCAGCAGCTTATTAGGGACCCAGTACTTC.

The chain has TRBV5-4 and TRBJ1-2; 7 nucleotides match TRBD1. The CDR3 totals 12 residues. The V and J ends lost 0 bases and 8 bases, in that order; junction bases with no gene match: 1. Looked up from germline, CDR1 is SGHNT and CDR2 is YYREEE (reference sequence). CDR3: CASSLVQGGYTF. DNA for the CDR3: TGTGCCAGCAGCTTGGTACAGGGGGGCTACACCTTC.